The clone carrying this T cell receptor beta chain showed up many times. The target antigen is unknown. Documented time point: healthy volunteer bleed at 6 weeks. Blood, whole and unfractionated, served as the source for total RNA extraction. MiXCR was run by TCRdb on the RACE reads, yielding one entry per CDR3 protein. The table has about 34,000 distinct CDR3 sequences, around 5.5% seen once. With 1 base removed from V and 5 bases from J, the gap between germline ends came to 16 bases. CDR1 is LGHDT and CDR2 is YNNKEL in the germline V gene (reference sequence). The CDR3 is made up of 16 amino acids. The sample comes from a study of human T cells and chemical hapten exposure. Whole-study results and caveats: TCRs exceeding a frequency of 1 in 1000 stayed unchanged under DPC sensitization.

The sequence was collected from a human donor in good health. Some clones in this sample may be carry-over from other donors' samples. The sequencing sample was made of whole blood. The chain uses TRBV3-1 and TRBJ2-3, with a weak D call TRBD1 (5 bases). Here the CDR3 DNA reads TGTGCCAGCAGCCAAGTAGAAATAAGGGGCCGAGATACGCAGTATTTT. Translating it yields CASSQVEIRGRDTQYF.